The rows below give T cell receptor beta chains drawn from one sample of a study of immune cell composition in non-small cell lung cancer. Sequenced by immunoSEQ multiplex PCR; TCRdb stores in-frame clones only, minus some. The sample holds a few thousand clones, under 85% seen once. Sequencing input: lung tumor tissue. These receptors were obtained from a human donor with non-small cell lung cancer. The CDR3 runs from the conserved cysteine through the conserved F or W. Each record gives: clone size, J gene, D gene, V gene, CDR3 DNA, CDR3 protein. D genes are given only for firm matches. Rows give clone size only sometimes, using once, few, many, or a class for an expanded clone.

clone size: -; J gene: TRBJ2-7; D gene: TRBD2; V gene: TRBV7-8; CDR3 DNA: TGTGCCAGCAGCTTGGCGGGGGTATACGAGCAGTACTTC; CDR3 protein: CASSLAGVYEQYF
clone size: few; J gene: TRBJ2-7; D gene: -; V gene: TRBV7-6; CDR3 DNA: TGTGCCAGCAGCTTAGTGGGGGCAGAAACCTACGAGCAGTACTTC; CDR3 protein: CASSLVGAETYEQYF
clone size: -; J gene: TRBJ2-1; D gene: -; V gene: TRBV5-5; CDR3 DNA: TGTGCCAGCAGCTTGGATCCAGGGCCTAATGAGTATGAGCAGTTCTTC; CDR3 protein: CASSLDPGPNEYEQFF
clone size: -; J gene: TRBJ2-2; D gene: -; V gene: TRBV7-2; CDR3 DNA: TGTGCCAGCAGCCTTAACTTGGGGAGCCTAAACACCGGGGAGCTGTTTTTT; CDR3 protein: CASSLNLGSLNTGELFF
clone size: -; J gene: TRBJ2-1; D gene: -; V gene: TRBV27; CDR3 DNA: TGTGCCAGCTCGTCTCTTCGGAATGAGCAGTTCTTC; CDR3 protein: CASSSLRNEQFF
clone size: -; J gene: TRBJ2-2; D gene: -; V gene: TRBV5-1; CDR3 DNA: TGCGCCAGCAGCTTGGTAAACTTGAACACCGGGGAGCTGTTTTTT; CDR3 protein: CASSLVNLNTGELFF
clone size: -; J gene: TRBJ2-7; D gene: TRBD2; V gene: TRBV5-1; CDR3 DNA: TGCGCCAGCAGCTTGACGGCGGGCGGGGGTTACGAGCAGTACTTC; CDR3 protein: CASSLTAGGGYEQYF
clone size: -; J gene: TRBJ2-3; D gene: -; V gene: TRBV5-1; CDR3 DNA: TGCGCCAGCAGCTCCCAAGACCAGGGGCAGTATTTT; CDR3 protein: CASSSQDQGQYF
clone size: -; J gene: TRBJ1-2; D gene: -; V gene: TRBV6-5; CDR3 DNA: TGTGCCAGCATACCGCCGTCGGGGGGCTACACCTTC; CDR3 protein: CASIPPSGGYTF
clone size: -; J gene: TRBJ2-1; D gene: TRBD2; V gene: TRBV7-9; CDR3 DNA: TGTGCCAGCAGCTTCCCGGCACGACTAGCGGGAGTGCCGTACAATGAGCAGTTCTTC; CDR3 protein: CASSFPARLAGVPYNEQFF
clone size: -; J gene: TRBJ2-5; D gene: -; V gene: TRBV5-1; CDR3 DNA: TGCGCCAGCAGGTTCTTACAGGGCAGGCGGGAGACCCAGTACTTC; CDR3 protein: CASRFLQGRRETQYF
clone size: -; J gene: TRBJ2-1; D gene: -; V gene: TRBV5-4; CDR3 DNA: TGTGCCAGCAGCTTGGTGGGAGTCTCCTACAATGAGCAGTTCTTC; CDR3 protein: CASSLVGVSYNEQFF
clone size: -; J gene: TRBJ2-1; D gene: TRBD2; V gene: TRBV6-5; CDR3 DNA: TGTGCCAGCAAGGGCGGGAGGGCCTACAATGAGCAGTTCTTC; CDR3 protein: CASKGGRAYNEQFF
clone size: -; J gene: TRBJ2-1; D gene: TRBD2; V gene: TRBV19; CDR3 DNA: TGTGCCAGTAGTTTGCCGGGACTAGCGGGAAGTAATGAGCAGTTCTTC; CDR3 protein: CASSLPGLAGSNEQFF
clone size: few; J gene: TRBJ2-7; D gene: -; V gene: TRBV7-2; CDR3 DNA: TGTGCCAGCAGCGAGCCGGGGGTCTCCTACGAGCAGTACTTC; CDR3 protein: CASSEPGVSYEQYF
clone size: -; J gene: TRBJ1-1; D gene: -; V gene: TRBV5-4; CDR3 DNA: TGTGCCAGCAGCTTCTGGGGGGAGGACACTGAAGCTTTCTTT; CDR3 protein: CASSFWGEDTEAFF
clone size: -; J gene: TRBJ2-5; D gene: -; V gene: TRBV30; CDR3 DNA: TGTGCCGCTAGGTCGGGACTCCCCGGCTGGCAAGAGACCCAGTACTTC; CDR3 protein: CAARSGLPGWQETQYF
clone size: large; J gene: TRBJ2-1; D gene: -; V gene: TRBV7-6; CDR3 DNA: TGTGCCAGCAGCTCGGACTCCTTCTCGGATGAGCAGTTCTTC; CDR3 protein: CASSSDSFSDEQFF